The clone carrying this T cell receptor beta chain was seen repeatedly, ten times or more. The data were obtained in a study of T-cell reconstitution after alpha-beta-depleted transplantation in children. This sample's TCRbeta library carried unique molecular identifier barcodes. Each CDR3 protein gets one entry after TCRdb re-called the PCR reads with MiXCR. The table includes around 380,000 distinct CDR3 sequences, roughly 11% detected once. This CDR3 contains 13 residues. The V and J ends lost 0 bases and 0 bases respectively, with 6 bases between them. The germline gives CDR1 DFQATT, CDR2 SNEGSKA (reference sequence).

The specimen comprised PBMCs from the stem cell graft donor, sampled from the stem cell graft. The chain combines TRBV20-1 with TRBJ2-7; D remains ambiguous. This sequence originates from a human donor who donated a stem cell graft to a child with acute myeloid leukemia. The CDR3 DNA is TGCAGTGCTAGAGATGCCAACTCCTACGAGCAGTACTTC. Translated, it gives CSARDANSYEQYF.